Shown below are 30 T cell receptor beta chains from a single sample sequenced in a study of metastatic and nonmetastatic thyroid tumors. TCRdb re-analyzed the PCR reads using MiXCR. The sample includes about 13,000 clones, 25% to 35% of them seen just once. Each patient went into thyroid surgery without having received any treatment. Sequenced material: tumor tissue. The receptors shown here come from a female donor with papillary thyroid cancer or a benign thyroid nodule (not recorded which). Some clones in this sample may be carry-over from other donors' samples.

CDR3 sequence (DNA): TGTGCCAGCAGCTTGGGGACAGGGGCTTCGAACACTGAAGCTTTCTTT. Its translation: CASSLGTGASNTEAFF. This sequence joins TRBV7-8 and TRBJ1-1; 10 bases are a match to TRBD1. Germline values: CDR1 SGHVS, CDR2 FQNEAQ. The CDR3 is 16 amino acids. V lost 3 bases and J lost 1; bases outside the gene matches: 5.

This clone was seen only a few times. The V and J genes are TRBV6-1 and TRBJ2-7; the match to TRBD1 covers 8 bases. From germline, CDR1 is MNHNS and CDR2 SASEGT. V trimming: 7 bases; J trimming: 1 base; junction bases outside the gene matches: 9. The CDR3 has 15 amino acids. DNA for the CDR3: TGTGCCAGCACACACTGGGGACAGGCGTCCTACGAGCAGTACTTC. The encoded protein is CASTHWGQASYEQYF.

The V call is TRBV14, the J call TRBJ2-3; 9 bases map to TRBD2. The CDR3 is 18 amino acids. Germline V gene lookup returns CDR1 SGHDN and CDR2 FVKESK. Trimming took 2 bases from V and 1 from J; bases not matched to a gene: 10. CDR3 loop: CASSQSSGSSRRTDTQYF. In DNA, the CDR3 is TGTGCCAGCAGCCAAAGTAGCGGGAGTAGCAGGCGCACAGATACGCAGTATTTT.

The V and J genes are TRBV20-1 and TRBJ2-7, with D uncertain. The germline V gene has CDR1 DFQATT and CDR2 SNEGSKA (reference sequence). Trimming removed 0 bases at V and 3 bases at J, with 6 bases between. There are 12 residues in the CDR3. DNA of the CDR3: TGCAGTGCTAGAGACTACCACTACGAGCAGTACTTC. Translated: CSARDYHYEQYF.

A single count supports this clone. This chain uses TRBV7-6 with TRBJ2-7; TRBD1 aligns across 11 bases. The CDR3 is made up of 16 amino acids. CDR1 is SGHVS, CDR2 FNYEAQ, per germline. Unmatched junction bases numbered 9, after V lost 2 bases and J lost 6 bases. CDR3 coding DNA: TGTGCCAGCAGCTTACAACCCGGACAGGGGGCTTCCGAGCAGTACTTC. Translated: CASSLQPGQGASEQYF.

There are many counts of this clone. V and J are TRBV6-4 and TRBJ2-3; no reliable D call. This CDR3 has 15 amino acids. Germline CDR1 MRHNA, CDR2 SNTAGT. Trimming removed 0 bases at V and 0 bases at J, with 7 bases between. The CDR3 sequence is CASSDSGGSTDTQYF. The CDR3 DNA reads TGTGCCAGCAGTGACTCAGGCGGAAGCACAGATACGCAGTATTTT.

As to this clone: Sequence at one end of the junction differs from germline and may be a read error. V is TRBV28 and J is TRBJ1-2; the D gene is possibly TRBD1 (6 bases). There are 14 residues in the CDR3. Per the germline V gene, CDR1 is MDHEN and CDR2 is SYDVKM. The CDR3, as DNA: TGTGCCAGCAGTGCCCAGGACAGTGCTTATGGCTACAACTTC. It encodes CASSAQDSAYGYNF.

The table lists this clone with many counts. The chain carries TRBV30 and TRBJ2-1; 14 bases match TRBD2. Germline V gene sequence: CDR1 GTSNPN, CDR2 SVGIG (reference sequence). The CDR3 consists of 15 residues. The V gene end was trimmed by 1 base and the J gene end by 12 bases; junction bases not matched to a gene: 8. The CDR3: CAWSASTSGGVAQFF. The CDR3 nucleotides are TGTGCCTGGAGTGCTTCGACTAGCGGGGGGGTGGCGCAGTTCTTC. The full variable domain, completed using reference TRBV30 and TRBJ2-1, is SQTIHQWPATLVQPVGSPLSLECTVEGTSNPNLYWYRQAAGRGLQLLFYSVGIGQISSEVPQNLSASRPQDRQFILSSKKLLLSDSGFYLCAWSASTSGGVAQFFGPGTRLTVL.

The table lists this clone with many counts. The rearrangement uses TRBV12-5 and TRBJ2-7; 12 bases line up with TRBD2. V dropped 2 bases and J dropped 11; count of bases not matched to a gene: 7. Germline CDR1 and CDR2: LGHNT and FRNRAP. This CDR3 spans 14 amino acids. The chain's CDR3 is CASGLSSSGRAEYF. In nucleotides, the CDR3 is TGTGCTAGTGGTTTGAGCTCTAGCGGGAGGGCCGAGTACTTC.

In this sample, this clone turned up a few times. CDR3 sequence (DNA): TGTGCCAGCATTTCGACAGCCACGAGCTCCTACAATGAGCAGTTCTTC. It yields the protein CASISTATSSYNEQFF. The chain carries TRBV12-3 or TRBV12-4 and TRBJ2-1; possibly TRBD1 for D (5 bases). V lost 7 bases to trimming and J lost 0 bases, with 16 bases between them. The CDR3 sequence is 16 residues long.

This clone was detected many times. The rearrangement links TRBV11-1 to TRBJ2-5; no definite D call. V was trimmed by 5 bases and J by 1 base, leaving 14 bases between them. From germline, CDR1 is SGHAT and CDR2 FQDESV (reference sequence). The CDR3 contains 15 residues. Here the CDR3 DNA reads TGTGCCAGCAGCCCGAAGCACGAATTCCAAGAGACCCAGTACTTC. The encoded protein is CASSPKHEFQETQYF. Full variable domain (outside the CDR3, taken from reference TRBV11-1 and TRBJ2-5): EAEVAQSPRYKITEKSQAVAFWCDPISGHATLYWYRQILGQGPELLVQFQDESVVDDSQLPKDRFSAERLKGVDSTLKIQPAELGDSAMYLCASSPKHEFQETQYFGPGTRLLVL.

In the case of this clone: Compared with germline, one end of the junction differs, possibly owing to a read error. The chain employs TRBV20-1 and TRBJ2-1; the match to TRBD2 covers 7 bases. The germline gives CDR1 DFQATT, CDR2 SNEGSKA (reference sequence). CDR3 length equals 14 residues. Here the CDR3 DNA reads TGCAGACCCCCGGGGCTAGCGGCTTACAATGAGAAGTTCTTC. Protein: CRPPGLAAYNEKFF.

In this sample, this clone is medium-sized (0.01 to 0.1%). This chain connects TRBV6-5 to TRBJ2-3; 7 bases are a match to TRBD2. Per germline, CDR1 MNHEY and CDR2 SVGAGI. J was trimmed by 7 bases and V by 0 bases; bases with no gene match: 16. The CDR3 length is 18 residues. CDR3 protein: CASSYSSPGGGPLYTQYF. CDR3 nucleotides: TGTGCCAGCAGTTACTCGAGCCCTGGGGGAGGGCCCCTCTATACGCAGTATTTT.

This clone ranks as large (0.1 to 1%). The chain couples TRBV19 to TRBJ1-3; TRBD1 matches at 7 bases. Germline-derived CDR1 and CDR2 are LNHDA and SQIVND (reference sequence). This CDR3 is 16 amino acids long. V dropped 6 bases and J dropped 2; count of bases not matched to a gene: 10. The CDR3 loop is CASRRQGLGTGNTIYF. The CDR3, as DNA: TGTGCCAGTAGACGACAGGGCTTAGGGACTGGAAACACCATATATTTT. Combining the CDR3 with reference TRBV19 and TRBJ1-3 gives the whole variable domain DGGITQSPKYLFRKEGQNVTLSCEQNLNHDAMYWYRQDPGQGLRLIYYSQIVNDFQKGDIAEGYSVSREKKESFPLTVTSAQKNPTAFYLCASRRQGLGTGNTIYFGEGSWLTVV.

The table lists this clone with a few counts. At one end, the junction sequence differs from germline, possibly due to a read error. The CDR3 sequence is CSAIQHGALGCTF. The CDR3 DNA follows: TGCAGCGCCATCCAACATGGGGCGCTTGGCTGCACCTTC. The gene calls are TRBV29-1 and TRBJ1-2; D may be TRBD1 (5 bases). Germline CDR1 reads SQVTM; CDR2 reads ANQGSEA. This CDR3 is 13 amino acids long.

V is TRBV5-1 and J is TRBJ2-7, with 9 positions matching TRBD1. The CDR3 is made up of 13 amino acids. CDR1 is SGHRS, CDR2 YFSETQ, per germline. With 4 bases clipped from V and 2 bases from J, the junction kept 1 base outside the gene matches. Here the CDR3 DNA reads TGCGCCAGCAGCAGACAGGGGGCCTACGAGCAGTACTTC. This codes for CASSRQGAYEQYF.

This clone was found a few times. The CDR3: CAAVSRGRPYEQYF. The CDR3 nucleotides read TGTGCCGCGGTGTCGAGGGGGCGCCCATACGAGCAGTACTTC. V gene TRBV6-1 combines with J gene TRBJ2-7; 7 nucleotides align to TRBD1. Germline CDR1 and CDR2: MNHNS and SASEGT. The CDR3 loop spans 14 amino acids. J lost 4 bases, V lost 11 bases, and 14 bases had no gene match.

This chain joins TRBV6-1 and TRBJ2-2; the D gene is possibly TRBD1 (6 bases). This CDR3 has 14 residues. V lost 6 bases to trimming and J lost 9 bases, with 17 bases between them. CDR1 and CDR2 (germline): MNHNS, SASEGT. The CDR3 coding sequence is TGTGCCAGCAGCTGGGGGCCAATGGCTTGGGAGCTGTTTTTT. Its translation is CASSWGPMAWELFF.

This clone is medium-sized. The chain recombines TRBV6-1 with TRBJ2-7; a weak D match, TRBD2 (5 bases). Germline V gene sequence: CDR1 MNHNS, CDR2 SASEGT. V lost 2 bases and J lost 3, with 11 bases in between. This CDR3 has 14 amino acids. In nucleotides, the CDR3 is TGTGCCAGCAGTGAACCGGACTCTTTCTACGAGCAGTACTTC. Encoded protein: CASSEPDSFYEQYF.

The CDR3 sequence: CAIILDRGLGYTF. Here the CDR3 DNA reads TGTGCCATCATTTTGGACAGGGGGCTAGGCTACACCTTC. This sequence joins TRBV28 and TRBJ1-2; 11 bases align to TRBD1. From germline, CDR1 is MDHEN and CDR2 SYDVKM. With 10 bases clipped from V and 8 bases from J, the junction kept 9 bases outside the gene matches. The CDR3 totals 13 residues.

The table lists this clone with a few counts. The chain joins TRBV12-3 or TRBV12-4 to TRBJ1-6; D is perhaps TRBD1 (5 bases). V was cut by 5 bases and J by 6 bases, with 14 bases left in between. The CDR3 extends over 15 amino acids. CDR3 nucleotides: TGTGCCAGCAGTCCCGGCGGGACGACTAATTCACCCCTCCACTTT. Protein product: CASSPGGTTNSPLHF.

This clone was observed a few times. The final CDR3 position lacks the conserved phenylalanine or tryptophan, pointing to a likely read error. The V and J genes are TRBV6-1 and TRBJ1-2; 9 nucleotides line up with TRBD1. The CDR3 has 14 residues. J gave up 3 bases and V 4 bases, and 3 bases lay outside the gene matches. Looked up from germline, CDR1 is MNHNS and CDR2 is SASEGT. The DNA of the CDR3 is TGTGCCAGCAGTGGCCGACAGGGGGACTATGGCTACACCATA. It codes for CASSGRQGDYGYTI.

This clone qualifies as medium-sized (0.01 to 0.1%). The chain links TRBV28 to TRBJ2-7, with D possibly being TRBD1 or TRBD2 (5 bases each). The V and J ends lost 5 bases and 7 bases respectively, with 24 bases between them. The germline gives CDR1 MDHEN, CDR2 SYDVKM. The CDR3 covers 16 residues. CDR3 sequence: CASSRIEGSNRAEQYF. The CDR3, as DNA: TGTGCCAGCAGTCGTATCGAGGGGTCGAATAGAGCGGAGCAGTACTTC.

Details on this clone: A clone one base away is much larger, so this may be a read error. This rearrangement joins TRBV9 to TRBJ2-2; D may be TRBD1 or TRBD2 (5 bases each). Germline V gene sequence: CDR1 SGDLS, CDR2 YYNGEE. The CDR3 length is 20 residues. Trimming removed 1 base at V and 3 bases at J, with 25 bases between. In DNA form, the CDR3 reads TGTGCCAGCAGCGTACGTCAGGGACCGGTCGAACTTACGGACACCGGGGAGCTGTTTTTT. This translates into CASSVRQGPVELTDTGELFF.

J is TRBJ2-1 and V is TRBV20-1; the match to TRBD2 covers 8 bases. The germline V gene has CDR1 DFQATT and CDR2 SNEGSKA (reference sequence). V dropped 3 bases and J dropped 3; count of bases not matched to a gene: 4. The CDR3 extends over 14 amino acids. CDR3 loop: CSARTSVDYNEQFF. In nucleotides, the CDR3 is TGCAGTGCTAGGACTAGCGTCGACTACAATGAGCAGTTCTTC.

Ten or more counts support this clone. In DNA form, the CDR3 reads TGTGCCAGCAGCTTGGTACAGACTGAAGCTTTCTTT. It encodes CASSLVQTEAFF. The chain employs TRBV5-6 and TRBJ1-1, with no clear D. The CDR3 covers 12 residues. The germline CDR1 and CDR2 sequences are SGHDT and YYEEEE. V was trimmed by 0 bases and J by 5 bases, leaving 5 bases between them. The entire variable domain, with the rest obtained from reference TRBV5-6 and TRBJ1-1, is as follows: DAGVTQSPTHLIKTRGQQVTLRCSPKSGHDTVSWYQQALGQGPQFIFQYYEEEERQRGNFPDRFSGHQFPNYSSELNVNALLLGDSALYLCASSLVQTEAFFGQGTRLTVV.

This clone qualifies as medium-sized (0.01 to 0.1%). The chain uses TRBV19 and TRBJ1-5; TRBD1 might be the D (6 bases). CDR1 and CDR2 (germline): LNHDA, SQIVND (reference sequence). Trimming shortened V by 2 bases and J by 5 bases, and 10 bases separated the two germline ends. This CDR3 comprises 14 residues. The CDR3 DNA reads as TGTGCCAGTAGTATACCCAGGGGCGATCAGCCCCAGCATTTT. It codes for CASSIPRGDQPQHF. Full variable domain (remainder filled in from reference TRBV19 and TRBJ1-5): DGGITQSPKYLFRKEGQNVTLSCEQNLNHDAMYWYRQDPGQGLRLIYYSQIVNDFQKGDIAEGYSVSREKKESFPLTVTSAQKNPTAFYLCASSIPRGDQPQHFGDGTRLSIL.

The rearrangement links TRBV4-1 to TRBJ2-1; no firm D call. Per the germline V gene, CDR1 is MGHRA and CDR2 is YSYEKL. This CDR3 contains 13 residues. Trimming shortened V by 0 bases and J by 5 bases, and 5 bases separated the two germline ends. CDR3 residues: CASSQDFNNEQFF. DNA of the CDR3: TGCGCCAGCAGCCAAGATTTTAACAATGAGCAGTTCTTC.

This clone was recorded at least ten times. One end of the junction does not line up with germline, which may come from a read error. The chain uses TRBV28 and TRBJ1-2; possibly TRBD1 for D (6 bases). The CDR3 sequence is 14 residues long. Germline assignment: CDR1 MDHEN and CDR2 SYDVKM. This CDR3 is CASSAPDSAYGCTF. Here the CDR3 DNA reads TGTGCCAGCAGTGCCCCGGACAGTGCTTATGGCTGCACCTTC.

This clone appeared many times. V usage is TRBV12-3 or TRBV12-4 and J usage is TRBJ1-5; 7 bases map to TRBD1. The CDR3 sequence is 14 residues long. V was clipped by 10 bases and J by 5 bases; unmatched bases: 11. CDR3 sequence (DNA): TGTGCCATTACAATCGGGACAGCTGATCAGCCCCAGCATTTT. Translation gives CAITIGTADQPQHF.